The 30 T cell receptor beta chains in this list originate from one sample, sequenced in a study of OX40 agonist ivuxolimab in advanced cancers. TCRdb keeps only in-frame clones here, not all; method: immunoSEQ multiplex PCR. The table lists some 50,000 clones, over 80% of them singletons. Material: CD4+ or CD8+ T cells sorted from blood, obtained in a trial of the OX40 agonist ivuxolimab. The receptors originated from an adult with an advanced solid tumor such as melanoma, head and neck, liver or kidney cancer.

With respect to this clone: The junction shows a germline mismatch at one end, possibly a read error. Other DNA sequences in this specimen translate into the identical CDR3. This chain connects TRBV28 to TRBJ1-2; 9 nucleotides match TRBD1. Looked up from germline, CDR1 is MDHEN and CDR2 is SYDVKM. The CDR3 has 15 amino acids. CDR3 nucleotides: TGTGCCAGCAGTTTATCCGACAGGGGGATCTATGGCTACACCTTT. As protein: CASSLSDRGIYGYTF.

The chain uses TRBV7-3 and TRBJ1-4; the D gene is possibly TRBD1 (5 bases). The CDR3 length is 13 residues. The V gene's germline CDR1 is SGHTA and CDR2 FQGTGA. V was clipped by 1 base and J by 8 bases, with 8 bases between them. The CDR3 here is CASSLNAGEKLFF. The CDR3 coding sequence is TGTGCCAGCAGCTTAAACGCAGGGGAAAAACTGTTTTTT.

The CDR3 region has the DNA TGTGCCAGCAGCTTGAGGGGGCAGGACTCCTACGAGCAGTACTTC. This sequence encodes CASSLRGQDSYEQYF. The rearrangement links TRBV7-2 to TRBJ2-7; 7 nucleotides align to TRBD1. The V gene end was trimmed by 3 bases and the J gene end by 0 bases; junction bases not matched to a gene: 5. CDR1 SGHTA and CDR2 FQGNSA come from the germline V gene. This CDR3 has 15 residues.

The J gene is TRBJ1-1, the V gene TRBV5-1; a possible D gene is TRBD1 (5 bases). Germline V gene sequence: CDR1 SGHRS, CDR2 YFSETQ. CDR3 length equals 13 residues. V was cut by 9 bases and J by 3 bases, with 15 bases left in between. The chain's CDR3 is CATGAGGDTEAFF. The CDR3 coding sequence is TGCGCCACCGGGGCCGGGGGGGACACTGAAGCTTTCTTT.

V and J are TRBV4-3 and TRBJ2-6, with 7 bases matching TRBD2. V shed 0 bases and J 3 bases; nucleotides not matched to a gene: 8. The length of the CDR3 is 18 residues. Germline CDR1 is LGHNA and CDR2 is YSLEER. The CDR3 DNA sequence: TGCGCCAGCAGCCAAGATCCGGGGGGTTACGATGGGGCCAACGTCCTGACTTTC. Translation: CASSQDPGGYDGANVLTF.

This clone was detected once. The chain is built from TRBV18 and TRBJ2-1, with TRBD1 matching over 10 bases. The germline V gene encodes CDR1 KGHSH and CDR2 LQKENI. This CDR3 is built from 16 residues. Trimming at V came to 3 bases and at J to 5 bases, leaving 7 bases not matched to a gene. The CDR3: CASSPVGTGEHNEQFF. In DNA, the CDR3 is TGTGCCAGCTCACCCGTGGGGACAGGGGAGCACAATGAGCAGTTCTTC.

About this clone: Sequence at one end of the junction differs from germline and may be a read error. V is TRBV27 and J is TRBJ1-2; no clear D. Germline values: CDR1 MNHEY, CDR2 SMNVEV (reference sequence). The CDR3 covers 12 residues. The CDR3 nucleotides are TGCCTCTCGGGAAGCCCGAGCAGGGGCTACACCTTC. Its translation: CLSGSPSRGYTF.

This clone was found a few times. The chain joins TRBV6-1 to TRBJ2-7, with D possibly matching TRBD2 (6 bases). Deletions cut 8 bases from V and 7 bases from J, with 12 bases between. The CDR3 is 11 residues long. Germline CDR1 is MNHNS and CDR2 is SASEGT. The CDR3 loop reads CASPPRGEQYF. The CDR3 DNA is TGTGCCAGCCCCCCGCGGGGAGAGCAGTACTTC.

This clone was recorded once. The chain recombines TRBV5-4 with TRBJ2-3, with 11 bases aligning to TRBD2. Unmatched junction bases numbered 4, after V lost 4 bases and J lost 0 bases. The CDR3 runs to 16 residues. The germline V gene has CDR1 SGHNT and CDR2 YYREEE (reference sequence). In nucleotides, the CDR3 is TGTGCCAGCAGCCAGACTAGCGGGACCAGCACAGATACGCAGTATTTT. This codes for CASSQTSGTSTDTQYF.

This chain joins TRBV6-6 and TRBJ2-3; D not certain. The germline gives CDR1 MNHNY, CDR2 SVGAGI (reference sequence). CDR3 length: 14 residues. The V and J ends lost 2 bases and 2 bases respectively, with 8 bases between them. The CDR3 here is CASSYGASTDTQYF. The CDR3 DNA reads TGTGCCAGCAGTTACGGTGCGTCCACAGATACGCAGTATTTT.

The J gene is TRBJ2-7, the V gene TRBV13, with 7 bases that match TRBD2. CDR1 is PRHDT and CDR2 is FYEKMQ in the germline V gene (reference sequence). The V and J ends lost 7 bases and 4 bases, in that order; junction bases with no gene match: 10. This CDR3 spans 14 amino acids. Written as DNA, the CDR3 is TGTGCCAGCACCCCACGGGGGGAGTCGTACGAGCAGTACTTC. Its translation: CASTPRGESYEQYF.

The rearrangement uses TRBV5-1 and TRBJ1-2; 7 bases are shared with TRBD1. Germline V CDR1 and CDR2: SGHRS, YFSETQ. Trimming removed 3 bases from V and 8 bases from J; junction bases left unmatched: 22. The CDR3 extends over 18 amino acids. In nucleotides, the CDR3 is TGCGCCAGCAGCTCGCCCACGACAGGGTCGTCTGGTGTTTTGGGCTACACCTTC. It encodes CASSSPTTGSSGVLGYTF.

The V call is TRBV9, the J call TRBJ2-7; the match to TRBD1 covers 7 bases. The CDR3 has 12 amino acids. Germline assignment: CDR1 SGDLS and CDR2 YYNGEE. Trimming at V came to 3 bases and at J to 3 bases, leaving 0 bases not matched to a gene. The CDR3 region is CASSGQGYEQYF. The CDR3 region has the DNA TGTGCCAGCAGCGGACAGGGCTACGAGCAGTACTTC.

The chain employs TRBV18 and TRBJ1-1; D might be TRBD1 (6 bases). CDR3 length: 14 residues. The germline CDR1 and CDR2 sequences are KGHSH and LQKENI. Between the trimmed V and J ends, which lost 10 bases and 1 base, there was a span of 16 bases. The CDR3 nucleotides are TGTGCCACCGGGCGGGGGGCGGAGAACACTGAAGCTTTCTTT. It encodes CATGRGAENTEAFF.

The V call is TRBV19, the J call TRBJ1-2; D is perhaps TRBD1 (6 bases). The V gene lost 5 bases and the J gene lost 4 bases, with 23 bases spanning the gap. Germline CDR1 LNHDA, CDR2 SQIVND (reference sequence). The CDR3 sequence is 17 residues long. As DNA, the CDR3 is TGTGCCAGTAGTTCCCCAGGGGCGCAACTTCGGCGCTATGGCTACACCTTC. Residues: CASSSPGAQLRRYGYTF.

V and J are TRBV19 and TRBJ1-1; maybe TRBD1 (5 bases). Per germline, CDR1 LNHDA and CDR2 SQIVND (reference sequence). The CDR3 has 15 residues. Trimming took 8 bases from V and 3 from J, leaving 19 bases between them. The CDR3 loop is CASAQGRGAYTEAFF. CDR3 nucleotides: TGTGCCAGTGCCCAAGGTAGGGGTGCGTACACTGAAGCTTTCTTT. Drawing the rest from reference TRBV19 and TRBJ1-1, the complete variable domain is DGGITQSPKYLFRKEGQNVTLSCEQNLNHDAMYWYRQDPGQGLRLIYYSQIVNDFQKGDIAEGYSVSREKKESFPLTVTSAQKNPTAFYLCASAQGRGAYTEAFFGQGTRLTVV.

V and J are TRBV19 and TRBJ1-6; no definite D call. The germline V and J ends were trimmed by 5 bases and 6 bases, with 8 bases remaining between them. The CDR3 totals 13 residues. Germline-derived CDR1 and CDR2 are LNHDA and SQIVND (reference sequence). DNA of the CDR3: TGTGCCAGTAGTCCCGGGGTTAATTCACCCCTCCACTTT. It specifies CASSPGVNSPLHF.

The J gene is TRBJ2-7, the V gene TRBV28; D is unresolved. The CDR3 has 13 amino acids. In germline, CDR1 is MDHEN, CDR2 SYDVKM. Trimming removed 6 bases from V and 3 bases from J, with 12 bases in between. The CDR3 protein is CASSGRLSYEQYF. The CDR3, as DNA: TGTGCCAGCAGCGGACGGTTAAGCTACGAGCAGTACTTC. Together with reference TRBV28 and TRBJ2-7, the CDR3 gives the full variable domain: DVKVTQSSRYLVKRTGEKVFLECVQDMDHENMFWYRQDPGLGLRLIYFSYDVKMKEKGDIPEGYSVSREKKERFSLILESASTNQTSMYLCASSGRLSYEQYFGPGTRLTVT.

CDR3 DNA sequence: TGTGCCAGCAGTTTATCCCGCCAAGAGACCCAGTACTTC. Protein: CASSLSRQETQYF. J is TRBJ2-5 and V is TRBV27; D not certain. CDR3 length equals 13 residues. Germline V lookup: CDR1 MNHEY, CDR2 SMNVEV (reference sequence). V was pared by 0 bases and J by 1 base, with 3 bases between.

This rearrangement joins TRBV7-9 to TRBJ2-1; no reliable D call. The CDR3 sequence is 13 residues long. Germline CDR1 is SEHNR and CDR2 is FQNEAQ (reference sequence). Trimming shortened V by 3 bases and J by 8 bases, and 11 bases separated the two germline ends. As DNA, the CDR3 is TGTGCCAGCAGCTTCGGTCTAGGGTATGAGCAGTTCTTC. Its protein is CASSFGLGYEQFF.

The chain uses TRBV11-3 and TRBJ2-1, with 12 bases lining up with TRBD2. The germline CDR1 and CDR2 sequences are SGHNT and YENEEA. The CDR3 runs 15 residues. The V segment lost 4 bases and the J segment 8 bases; nucleotides outside the gene matches: 6. CDR3 sequence: CASSSSGGAVYEQFF. The DNA for the CDR3 is TGTGCCAGCAGCTCTAGCGGGGGGGCGGTCTATGAGCAGTTCTTC.

The genes are TRBV7-2 and TRBJ2-3; a possible D gene is TRBD2 (5 bases). CDR3 size: 16 residues. Trimming stripped 5 bases from V and 3 bases from J, with 18 bases between. CDR1 is SGHTA, CDR2 FQGNSA, per germline. The CDR3 spells CASSLSEEASTDTQYF. CDR3 nucleotides: TGTGCCAGCAGCCTGAGCGAGGAGGCTTCGACAGATACGCAGTATTTT.

V is TRBV18 and J is TRBJ2-5; the D gene could be TRBD1 or TRBD2 (5 bases each). CDR3 length equals 11 residues. Germline CDR1 is KGHSH and CDR2 is LQKENI. Trimming left V 6 bases short and J 5 bases short, with 7 bases between. CDR3 in amino acids: CASSREETQYF. CDR3 coding DNA: TGTGCCAGCTCCAGGGAGGAGACCCAGTACTTC.

The genes are TRBV28 and TRBJ2-2; TRBD1 matches at 8 bases. The length of the CDR3 is 16 residues. J was trimmed by 2 bases and V by 7 bases; bases with no gene match: 9. Germline V CDR1 and CDR2: MDHEN, SYDVKM. The DNA of the CDR3 is TGTGCCAGCAAAGGCGACAGGGGCCTAAACACCGGGGAGCTGTTTTTT. Encoded protein: CASKGDRGLNTGELFF.

The rearrangement joins TRBV7-3 to TRBJ1-5, with unresolved D. Germline lookup yields CDR1 SGHTA and CDR2 FQGTGA. Between the trimmed V and J ends, which lost 2 bases and 4 bases, there was a span of 15 bases. This CDR3 has 16 amino acids. The CDR3 sequence is CASSLYWARRNQPQHF. In DNA form, the CDR3 reads TGTGCCAGCAGCTTATACTGGGCAAGGCGAAATCAGCCCCAGCATTTT.

This rearrangement joins TRBV28 to TRBJ1-5; no reliable D call. Looked up from germline, CDR1 is MDHEN and CDR2 is SYDVKM. Trimming took 4 bases from V and 5 from J, leaving 6 bases between them. The length of the CDR3 is 12 residues. The CDR3 region has the DNA TGTGCCAGCAGTTCTCCAGATCAGCCCCAGCATTTT. Translating it yields CASSSPDQPQHF.

The chain carries TRBV7-8 and TRBJ1-6; tentatively, D is TRBD1 (5 bases). The germline V gene encodes CDR1 SGHVS and CDR2 FQNEAQ. The V end lost 2 bases, the J end lost 9 bases, and 14 bases lay between the germline ends. CDR3 size: 15 residues. The CDR3 DNA reads as TGTGCCAGCAGCTTACGGGGGAGGGGATCTTCACCCCTCCACTTT. Translation: CASSLRGRGSSPLHF.

The chain joins TRBV7-2 to TRBJ1-1, with D perhaps TRBD1 (5 bases). With 5 bases removed from V and 11 bases from J, the gap between germline ends came to 18 bases. Germline CDR1 is SGHTA and CDR2 is FQGNSA. The CDR3 loop spans 13 amino acids. The CDR3: CASSPERRGVAFF. The CDR3 nucleotides are TGTGCCAGCAGCCCCGAGAGGAGGGGTGTTGCTTTCTTT.

The V gene is TRBV19, the J gene TRBJ2-3; 13 bases align to TRBD2. This CDR3 spans 17 amino acids. Trimming took 6 bases from V and 0 from J; bases not matched to a gene: 6. Germline lookup yields CDR1 LNHDA and CDR2 SQIVND (reference sequence). The CDR3 bases are TGTGCCAGTAGCGGACTAGCGGGGGCCTCTAGCACAGATACGCAGTATTTT. Protein sequence: CASSGLAGASSTDTQYF.

This clone was picked up one time. J is TRBJ2-7 and V is TRBV25-1; 8 bases line up with TRBD2. After removal of 5 bases from V and 6 bases from J, the junction contained 12 bases not matched to a gene. The V gene's germline CDR1 is MGHDK and CDR2 SYGVNS. The CDR3 has 15 amino acids. CDR3 protein: CASSLGSGGGREQYF. In nucleotides, the CDR3 is TGTGCCAGCAGTCTGGGGTCCGGGGGGGGGCGCGAGCAGTACTTC.